The rows below give T cell receptor beta chains drawn from one sample of a study of sequential checkpoint blockade in melanoma. This table comes from immunoSEQ multiplex PCR, and its TCRdb copy is limited to in-frame clones, with some not included. The profile shows roughly 12,000 clones, less than 75% of them singletons. The source was CD8+ T cells sorted from blood (inferred from file names), collected from a patient given nivolumab and ipilimumab in sequence. These receptors were taken from a human donor with melanoma. Both conserved end residues are trimmed from each CDR3. Fields, in order: V gene, J gene, CDR3 length, CDR3 protein.

TRBV4-1	TRBJ2-7	12	ASSLDRSAYEQY
TRBV4-1	TRBJ1-3	14	ASSQGTGPSGNTIY
TRBV19	TRBJ2-7	10	ASSITGVEQY
TRBV7-6	TRBJ2-1	16	ASSRSGLAEGSYNEQF
TRBV25-1	TRBJ2-7	11	ASSEYRSGEQY
TRBV28	TRBJ2-7	14	ASGLLPSGGRDEQY
TRBV7-2	TRBJ2-2	13	ASSLTGGNTGELF
TRBV19	TRBJ2-3	10	ASSGDTDTQY
TRBV6-1	TRBJ2-7	10	ATRGADYEQY
TRBV7-9	TRBJ1-1	14	ASSLGFGRENTEAF
TRBV7-8	TRBJ2-7	9	ASSRGYEQY
TRBV29-1	TRBJ1-2	13	SVEDQTGIIYGYT
TRBV13	TRBJ1-1	9	ASSLSGEAF
TRBV28	TRBJ2-7	15	ASSSPRDRVLSYEQY
TRBV6-1	TRBJ2-2	12	ASSEGSEAGELF
TRBV25-1	TRBJ1-5	11	ASVRDRGQPQH
TRBV27	TRBJ2-2	12	ASRDRGYTGELF
TRBV5-1	TRBJ2-1	12	ASTPPGGNNEQF
TRBV4-3	TRBJ2-1	12	ASSQGRTSGEQF
TRBV9	TRBJ2-3	12	ASSVYSGADTQY
TRBV19	TRBJ1-1	14	ASSIGIVGRDTEAF
TRBV5-1	TRBJ1-1	14	ASSLGTGNFDTEAF
TRBV29-1	TRBJ2-5	9	SWRGGETQY
TRBV4-3	TRBJ2-2	14	ASSRNRGLDTGELF
TRBV9	TRBJ1-2	14	ASSVGVRTGDWGYT
TRBV7-5	TRBJ1-2	12	ARSLGQGDYGYT
TRBV6-1	TRBJ1-4	13	ASSEASGGGEKLF
TRBV12-5	TRBJ2-4	17	ASGLVALLRGLAKNIQY
TRBV11-3	TRBJ2-7	11	ASSLGYIYEQY
TRBV4-3	TRBJ1-4	12	ASSQDLPGRKLF
TRBV19	.	14	ASSTPGTSGAYEQY
TRBV7-3	TRBJ1-4	13	ASSLETGINEKLF
TRBV30	TRBJ2-1	9	AWSRRVEQF
TRBV10-3	TRBJ2-7	12	AISEDRGLDEQY
TRBV29-1	TRBJ1-3	13	SVTGHRNSGNTIY
TRBV28	TRBJ1-4	12	ASSLLQGAEKLF
TRBV6-5	TRBJ1-1	13	ASSYSARVVTEAF
TRBV28	TRBJ1-5	14	ASRAPGAGANQPQH
TRBV5-6	TRBJ1-5	15	ASSSSYRISSNQPQH
TRBV27	TRBJ2-7	14	ASSPAASGRADEQY
TRBV4-1	TRBJ1-5	11	ASSQERNQPQH
TRBV21-1	TRBJ1-2	13	ASSRAGQGTDGYT
TRBV27	TRBJ2-7	14	ASSLRPGQGNYEQY
TRBV29-1	TRBJ1-5	11	SVLSGSNQPQH
TRBV19	TRBJ1-5	13	ASSIVIGANQPQH
TRBV6-1	TRBJ1-5	12	ASSATGLNQPQH
TRBV6-5	TRBJ1-2	13	ASSYSMGHNYGYT
TRBV19	TRBJ1-6	15	ASSIGSGGPYNSPLH
TRBV4-2	TRBJ2-7	11	ASSGGSTYEQY
TRBV7-6	TRBJ2-3	13	ASSQQTSSTDTQY